This TCR beta chain was obtained from a study of Ad26.COV2.S vaccination and SARS-CoV-2 variants. Across the whole study: Intramuscularly, Ad26.COV2.S was given either once or twice, 56 days apart.

The CDR3 runs to 15 residues. Germline V CDR1 and CDR2: MNHEY, SMNVEV (reference sequence). V was cut by 6 bases and J by 7 bases, with 19 bases left in between. Documented treatment: around 19 received Ad26.COV2.S at low or high dose, single or two shots; about 5 received placebo; per-sample allocation not given. Following the first vaccine or placebo injection, samples were taken on day 63. Sequencing was performed with immunoSEQ multiplex PCR; in TCRdb, only in-frame clones are kept and a portion is missing. The sample records 350,000 to 450,000 clones, approximately 90% being singletons. The specimen was peripheral blood, collected in a trial of Ad26.COV2.S vaccine versus placebo. The chain joins TRBV27 to TRBJ1-5, with TRBD1 as a possible D gene (6 bases). This TCR came from a person between 18 and 65 years old who received the Ad26.COV2.S COVID-19 vaccine or a placebo. CDR3 residues: CASRSRGGAEQPQHF. Written as DNA, the CDR3 is TGTGCCAGCAGATCCCGAGGGGGGGCAGAGCAGCCCCAGCATTTT.